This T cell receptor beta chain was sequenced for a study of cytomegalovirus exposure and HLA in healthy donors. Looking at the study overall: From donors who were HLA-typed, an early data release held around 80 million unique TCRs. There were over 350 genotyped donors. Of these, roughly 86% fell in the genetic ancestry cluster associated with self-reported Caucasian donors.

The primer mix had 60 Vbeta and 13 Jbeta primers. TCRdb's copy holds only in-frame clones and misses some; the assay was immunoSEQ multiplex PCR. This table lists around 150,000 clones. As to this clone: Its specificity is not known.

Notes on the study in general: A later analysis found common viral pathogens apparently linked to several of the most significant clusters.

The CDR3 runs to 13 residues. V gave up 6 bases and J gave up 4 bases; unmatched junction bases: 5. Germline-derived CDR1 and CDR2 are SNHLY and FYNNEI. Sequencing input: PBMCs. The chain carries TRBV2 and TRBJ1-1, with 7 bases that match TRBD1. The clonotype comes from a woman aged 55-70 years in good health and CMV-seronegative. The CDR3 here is CASSQQGSTEAFF. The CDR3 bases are TGTGCCAGCAGCCAACAGGGGTCCACTGAAGCTTTCTTT.